Listed below are T cell receptor beta chains from one sample, sequenced in a study of regulatory T cells in long-lasting Graves disease. From the multiplex PCR reads, TCRdb called clonotypes with MiXCR, one entry per CDR3 protein. The table lists about 350,000 distinct CDR3 sequences, roughly a sixth of them singletons. This sample was shared with a second study, whose subject was T cells in Graves' hyperthyroidism and ophthalmopathy.

Here the sequenced sample was peripheral blood mononuclear cells (PBMCs), taken at new diagnosis, from a patient treated with antithyroid drugs. These receptor sequences come from a man aged 35 to 55 with Graves disease. CDR3s leave out the opening cysteine and the closing phenylalanine or tryptophan. Each record gives: V gene, J gene, CDR3 protein.

>TRBV4-1|TRBJ2-2
ASSQAGRWGTGELF
>TRBV12-3/TRBV12-4|TRBJ1-4
ASSLNKLGKLF
>TRBV9|TRBJ2-3
ASSVEGLVADTQY
>TRBV19|TRBJ1-1
ASSPGPTNTEAF
>TRBV5-5|TRBJ1-2
ASSLAQGSYGYT
>TRBV6-1|TRBJ1-5
ATTEPRGPQPQH
>TRBV7-2|TRBJ2-1
ASSLGRDSEQF
>TRBV12-3/TRBV12-4|TRBJ2-7
ASSYRGSAEQY
>TRBV7-3|TRBJ2-4
ASSPGLAGGFGSIQY
>TRBV30|TRBJ1-5
AWSSWGRRGNQPQH
>TRBV24-1|TRBJ1-5
ATSDSTGVYSNQPQH
>TRBV2|NA
ASLDRYNEQF
>TRBV3-1|TRBJ1-2
ASSPRSQGGKYGYT
>TRBV20-1|TRBJ2-1
SASPLAGGISYNEQF
>TRBV7-3|TRBJ2-1
ASSSGQSNEQF
>TRBV20-1|TRBJ2-3
SAYSVDTDTQY
>TRBV6-5|TRBJ2-7
ASSYKAELNEQY
>TRBV18|TRBJ2-7
ASSPQTGAVTEQY
>TRBV6-5|TRBJ2-1
ASSLQGRSYNEQF
>TRBV19|TRBJ1-1
ASSMAGGNTEAF
>TRBV28|TRBJ2-3
ASSLTIRTDTQY
>TRBV30|TRBJ2-1
AWTGAGASSYNEQF
>TRBV11-1|TRBJ1-1
ASSRNKGGQNTEAF
>TRBV7-2|TRBJ1-5
ASSLRGQGYIQPQH
>TRBV27|TRBJ1-2
ASSPGGGPSTEGGYT
>TRBV7-9|TRBJ2-7
ASSLREEQY
>TRBV5-1|TRBJ2-2
ASSMLGTGELF
>TRBV3-1|TRBJ1-2
VSSQAALLTYGYT
>TRBV20-1|TRBJ2-5
SAREGRFYQKETQY
>TRBV7-2|TRBJ2-3
ASSLGGQGRTDTQY
>TRBV28|TRBJ2-7
ASSLPDTGEQY
>TRBV7-2|TRBJ2-1
ASSLGRRNEQF
>TRBV3-1|TRBJ1-5
ARSDRQGKGSNQPQH
>TRBV11-1|TRBJ2-7
ASSIPRGQDEQY
>TRBV30|TRBJ2-1
AGGGRYNEQF
>TRBV12-3/TRBV12-4|TRBJ1-5
ASSYRYREASNQPQH
>TRBV11-2|TRBJ2-7
ASSFYEDRAEQY
>TRBV10-3|TRBJ2-2
AISETRRGETGELF
>TRBV5-1|TRBJ1-4
ASSPGRRTNEKLF
>TRBV5-1|TRBJ1-2
ASSPNPSLQVGYT
>TRBV7-9|TRBJ1-1
ASSFLWGRDTEAF
>TRBV4-2|TRBJ2-3
ASSLRAGGGTDTQY
>TRBV10-3|TRBJ1-3
AISERQGGNTIY
>TRBV12-3/TRBV12-4|TRBJ2-1
ASSPRASGGYNEQF
>TRBV6-9|TRBJ2-5
ASSYPLGTSGGTETQY
>TRBV6-2/TRBV6-3|TRBJ2-3
ASSYSTGTDTQY
>TRBV10-3|TRBJ2-2
ATRTSGGTGELF
>TRBV30|TRBJ1-1
AWSAVPNTEAF
>TRBV29-1|TRBJ2-3
SVRRGGVPQY
>TRBV2|TRBJ2-7
ASSDGDSRHEQY
>TRBV28|TRBJ1-1
ASSGQLVTEAF